The rows below give T cell receptor beta chains drawn from one sample of a study of CD8 T cells in ankylosing spondylitis. TCRdb used MiXCR to reprocess the 5' RACE reads, holding one entry per CDR3 protein. This table has 750,000 to 850,000 distinct CDR3 sequences, about 11% appearing once. Source material: blood, either unsorted or a sorted T cell fraction (not recorded which). Receptors originate from a male donor with ankylosing spondylitis. CDR3s include the opening cysteine and the closing phenylalanine or tryptophan. Each record gives: V gene, CDR3 protein.

>TRBV4-1
CASSLKPGAETQYF
>TRBV4-1
CASSQDQGLDSLELFF
>TRBV5-1
CASSLVVSGSNEQFF
>TRBV13
CASSLAGRFSYEQYF
>TRBV6-2/TRBV6-3
CASRRGGVIYGYTF
>TRBV27
CASSSDRLTTYEQYF
>TRBV28
CASSFRRWDKETQYF
>TRBV28
CASSSTLVYEQYF
>TRBV20-1
CSATSDLESPLHF
>TRBV3-1
CASSRTRPNEQFF
>TRBV12-3/TRBV12-4
CASSPGRRLQQYF
>TRBV5-1
CASTNGGTTNTEAFF
>TRBV20-1
CSARGGLAIHEQYF
>TRBV4-3
CASSQDPIDRGEKLFF
>TRBV4-2
CASRDIANYGYTF
>TRBV6-2/TRBV6-3
CASSSRTGSEAFF
>TRBV6-2/TRBV6-3
CASSYDGLAYRETQYF
>TRBV20-1
CSASSQGYEQYF
>TRBV20-1
CSARDRTTGTDTQYF
>TRBV12-3/TRBV12-4
CASSRANTDTQYF
>TRBV20-1
CSARDETGVVTQYF
>TRBV18
CASSPDRGRRGNTIYF
>TRBV6-1
CASRGTASSTEAFF
>TRBV18
CASSPGTPLGEKLFF
>TRBV5-1
CASSLARGDSPLHF
>TRBV9
CASSKDLSSYNEQFF
>TRBV30
CAWRTGGSTDTQYF
>TRBV24-1
CAASGRNTGELFF
>TRBV9
CASSAGLLTKQYF
>TRBV6-5
CASSYSQSGNTIYF
>TRBV24-1
CATSDFRGRYNEQFF
>TRBV4-2
CASSWDRSRVETQYF
>TRBV6-2/TRBV6-3
CASSYRGYWYEQYF
>TRBV5-6
CASQSDPRNTEAFF
>TRBV11-2
CASSGATLNTEAFF
>TRBV20-1
CSARDPRTGSGGELFF
>TRBV5-1
CASSLVLVETQYF
>TRBV28
CASIPDRNYGYTF
>TRBV20-1
CSARTGTGEWMPAEAFF
>TRBV7-2
CASSPGIPDTQYF
>TRBV7-2
CASSPRQTLYYGYTF
>TRBV2
CASSDTAFSSYNEQFF
>TRBV5-1
CASSLGTGGSYNEQFF
>TRBV6-1
CASSPDRVTGVGNQPQHF
>TRBV6-5
CASVMEGKAFF
>TRBV24-1
CATTPGQGRGNTGELFF
>TRBV6-1
CASRPGGRHYGYTF
>TRBV27
CASSLGPLQAPLHF
>TRBV6-2/TRBV6-3
CASSHGLNPVF
>TRBV20-1
CSALARQADYGYTF
>TRBV20-1
CSATGVETQYF
>TRBV20-1
CSAGLALTYEQYF
>TRBV9
CASSVDQETQYF
>TRBV20-1
CSAGGAVLSREQYF
>TRBV20-1
CSARDWTGGQETQYF
>TRBV4-3
CASSQDFAGVRYGYTF
>TRBV6-1
CASSEGGARTYEQYF
>TRBV3-1
CASSQDSGKQYF
>TRBV7-2
CASSHGAVSYEQYF